A selection of T cell receptor beta chains follows, all from one sample in a study of graft-versus-host responses after intestinal transplantation. These receptors' targets are unknown. The table came from immunoSEQ multiplex PCR; TCRdb's copy has only in-frame clones and leaves some out. Altogether 80,000 to 95,000 clones are present, about 88% being singletons, with the ten largest covering around 0.27%. The sequencing here drew on unstimulated CD4+ T cells sorted from spleen or lymph node cells, taken before transplant. All receptors come from a human donor who was the organ donor for an intestinal transplant. Both conserved end residues are part of each CDR3. The D gene is left open where the match is weak. Expanded clones are given a class, and other clones once, few, many or no size at all.

j_gene: TRBJ1-1
d_gene: -
v_gene: TRBV9
len: 15
abundance: -
CDR3nt: TGTGCCAGCAGCGTAGGCGGGACCATGAACACTGAAGCTTTCTTT
CDR3aa: CASSVGGTMNTEAFF

j_gene: TRBJ2-2
d_gene: -
v_gene: TRBV4-2
len: 15
abundance: few
CDR3nt: TGTGCCAGCAGCCAAGGACTACGGGGGACCGGGGAGCTGTTTTTT
CDR3aa: CASSQGLRGTGELFF

j_gene: TRBJ1-4
d_gene: -
v_gene: TRBV5-1
len: 16
abundance: -
CDR3nt: TGCGCCAGCAGCCGTCTACCGGGACTCACTAATGAAAAACTGTTTTTT
CDR3aa: CASSRLPGLTNEKLFF

j_gene: TRBJ2-3
d_gene: TRBD1
v_gene: TRBV5-1
len: 14
abundance: once
CDR3nt: TGCGCCAGCAGTACAGGGGTGGTAACAGATACGCAGTATTTT
CDR3aa: CASSTGVVTDTQYF

j_gene: TRBJ2-5
d_gene: -
v_gene: TRBV28
len: 13
abundance: -
CDR3nt: TGTGCCAGCAGTAACAGGGTGAAGGAGACCCAGTACTTC
CDR3aa: CASSNRVKETQYF

j_gene: TRBJ2-2
d_gene: TRBD2
v_gene: TRBV6-1
len: 16
abundance: -
CDR3nt: TGTGCCAGCAGTGAACTGGGGGGGTCGAACACCGGGGAGCTGTTTTTT
CDR3aa: CASSELGGSNTGELFF

j_gene: TRBJ2-5
d_gene: -
v_gene: TRBV29-1
len: 16
abundance: -
CDR3nt: TGCAGCGTTGTCCCTTGGAAAACGGGGAACCAAGAGACCCAGTACTTC
CDR3aa: CSVVPWKTGNQETQYF

j_gene: TRBJ1-3
d_gene: -
v_gene: TRBV11-3
len: 13
abundance: -
CDR3nt: TGTGCCAGTACGGGATCCTCGCGAAACACCATATATTTT
CDR3aa: CASTGSSRNTIYF

j_gene: TRBJ2-3
d_gene: -
v_gene: TRBV10-3
len: 13
abundance: -
CDR3nt: TGTGCCACTTGTGAGATTTTCACAGATACGCAGTATTTT
CDR3aa: CATCEIFTDTQYF

j_gene: TRBJ2-6
d_gene: TRBD1
v_gene: TRBV9
len: 18
abundance: -
CDR3nt: TGTGCCAGCAGCGTAACCGGGACAGGGTTCTCTGGGGCCAACGTCCTGACTTTC
CDR3aa: CASSVTGTGFSGANVLTF

j_gene: TRBJ2-7
d_gene: -
v_gene: TRBV20-1
len: 10
abundance: once
CDR3nt: TGCAGTGCTAGTCTCCACGAGCAGTACTTC
CDR3aa: CSASLHEQYF

j_gene: TRBJ2-3
d_gene: TRBD2
v_gene: TRBV7-2
len: 17
abundance: -
CDR3nt: TGTGCCAGCAGCTTAGGTACTAGCGGGAGTAGGTCAGATACGCAGTATTTT
CDR3aa: CASSLGTSGSRSDTQYF

j_gene: TRBJ2-5
d_gene: -
v_gene: TRBV6-1
len: 14
abundance: -
CDR3nt: TGTGCCAGCAATCTAGGAGGGGTGGAAGAGACCCAGTACTTC
CDR3aa: CASNLGGVEETQYF

j_gene: TRBJ1-6
d_gene: -
v_gene: TRBV29-1
len: 14
abundance: -
CDR3nt: TGCAGCGTTGTTATCGGGGGGTTGGATTCACCCCTCCACTTT
CDR3aa: CSVVIGGLDSPLHF

j_gene: TRBJ2-7
d_gene: -
v_gene: TRBV6-4
len: 11
abundance: -
CDR3nt: TGTGCCAGCATGCCCCTCGGCGGGCAGTACTTC
CDR3aa: CASMPLGGQYF

j_gene: TRBJ2-5
d_gene: TRBD1
v_gene: TRBV5-1
len: 15
abundance: -
CDR3nt: TGCGCCAGCAGCTTGGCCGGGACAGGGGGGGAGACCCAGTACTTC
CDR3aa: CASSLAGTGGETQYF

j_gene: TRBJ1-3
d_gene: -
v_gene: TRBV9
len: 14
abundance: -
CDR3nt: TGTGCCAGCAGCGTAGACTACTCTGGAAACACCATATATTTT
CDR3aa: CASSVDYSGNTIYF

j_gene: TRBJ1-2
d_gene: -
v_gene: TRBV6-5
len: 15
abundance: -
CDR3nt: TGTGCCAGCAGTTCCGGGACACCCGGGGTCTATGGCTACACCTTC
CDR3aa: CASSSGTPGVYGYTF

j_gene: TRBJ1-6
d_gene: TRBD1
v_gene: TRBV5-4
len: 15
abundance: once
CDR3nt: TGTGCCAGCAGCTGGCCCACAGGGGAAACTTCACCCCTCCACTTT
CDR3aa: CASSWPTGETSPLHF

j_gene: TRBJ2-1
d_gene: TRBD1
v_gene: TRBV4-3
len: 15
abundance: -
CDR3nt: TGCGCCAGCAGACTAGACAGGGGCTCCTACAATGAGCAGTTCTTC
CDR3aa: CASRLDRGSYNEQFF

j_gene: TRBJ2-7
d_gene: -
v_gene: TRBV29-1
len: 13
abundance: -
CDR3nt: TGCAGCGCTGGGCCAATCTCCACCAACGAGCAGTACTTC
CDR3aa: CSAGPISTNEQYF

j_gene: TRBJ2-7
d_gene: -
v_gene: TRBV5-1
len: 16
abundance: -
CDR3nt: TGCGCCAGCAGCCCGACGGAGCCATACCGATCCTACGAGCAGTACTTC
CDR3aa: CASSPTEPYRSYEQYF

j_gene: TRBJ1-1
d_gene: TRBD1
v_gene: TRBV7-3
len: 13
abundance: -
CDR3nt: TGTGCCAGCAGCCCGACAGGGGACACTGAAGCTTTCTTT
CDR3aa: CASSPTGDTEAFF

j_gene: TRBJ1-1
d_gene: TRBD1
v_gene: TRBV11-3
len: 13
abundance: -
CDR3nt: TGTGCCAGCAGTCGACAGGGGAGGAATGAAGCTTTCTTT
CDR3aa: CASSRQGRNEAFF

j_gene: TRBJ2-1
d_gene: TRBD2
v_gene: TRBV7-2
len: 16
abundance: once
CDR3nt: TGTGCCAGCAGCTTAGAACCGGGAGGGTCGTACAATGAGCAGTTCTTC
CDR3aa: CASSLEPGGSYNEQFF

j_gene: TRBJ1-1
d_gene: -
v_gene: TRBV29-1
len: 11
abundance: -
CDR3nt: TGCAGCGTTTCAGGTGGATTTGAAGCTTTCTTT
CDR3aa: CSVSGGFEAFF

j_gene: TRBJ2-5
d_gene: TRBD2
v_gene: TRBV4-2
len: 17
abundance: -
CDR3nt: TGTGCCAGCAGCCAGGGGTCTGGCGGGGGGGCGGCAGAGACCCAGTACTTC
CDR3aa: CASSQGSGGGAAETQYF

j_gene: TRBJ2-3
d_gene: TRBD2
v_gene: TRBV25-1
len: 15
abundance: -
CDR3nt: TGTGCCAGCAGTGGGGGGGGGACTAGCACAGATACGCAGTATTTT
CDR3aa: CASSGGGTSTDTQYF

j_gene: TRBJ2-5
d_gene: -
v_gene: TRBV18
len: 12
abundance: -
CDR3nt: TGTGCCAGCTCACCGCGGGAAGAGACCCAGTACTTC
CDR3aa: CASSPREETQYF

j_gene: TRBJ2-7
d_gene: TRBD2
v_gene: TRBV6-5
len: 15
abundance: few
CDR3nt: TGTGCCAGCAGTAACCGACTAGCGGGGTCGGGCGAGCAGTACTTC
CDR3aa: CASSNRLAGSGEQYF

j_gene: TRBJ1-5
d_gene: TRBD1
v_gene: TRBV2
len: 15
abundance: -
CDR3nt: TGTGCCAGCAGCAAGAGAGGGGGCCGGGGGCAGCCCCAGCATTTT
CDR3aa: CASSKRGGRGQPQHF

j_gene: TRBJ1-3
d_gene: TRBD1
v_gene: TRBV19
len: 15
abundance: -
CDR3nt: TGTGCCAGTAGTAGGGCAGGGGGATCTGGAAACACCATATATTTT
CDR3aa: CASSRAGGSGNTIYF

j_gene: TRBJ2-1
d_gene: -
v_gene: TRBV10-2
len: 15
abundance: -
CDR3nt: TGCGCCAGCAGTGGAGGCGGTTCGGGGTACAATGAGCAGTTCTTC
CDR3aa: CASSGGGSGYNEQFF

j_gene: TRBJ1-3
d_gene: -
v_gene: TRBV15
len: 15
abundance: few
CDR3nt: TGTGCCACCAGCAGTCCTGGGAGGGCTGGAAACACCATATATTTT
CDR3aa: CATSSPGRAGNTIYF

j_gene: TRBJ1-1
d_gene: -
v_gene: TRBV5-1
len: 11
abundance: few
CDR3nt: TGCGCCAGCAGCTTCCACGGTGAAGCTTTCTTT
CDR3aa: CASSFHGEAFF

j_gene: TRBJ2-5
d_gene: TRBD2
v_gene: TRBV5-1
len: 18
abundance: -
CDR3nt: TGCGCCAGCAGCCCAAGTACCCAGACCGGGACTAGCGGCCGGGCCGAGTACTTC
CDR3aa: CASSPSTQTGTSGRAEYF

j_gene: TRBJ2-5
d_gene: TRBD1
v_gene: TRBV28
len: 15
abundance: -
CDR3nt: TGTGCCAGCAGTTTATGGACTGAGGGGGCGGCTGAGCAGTACTTC
CDR3aa: CASSLWTEGAAEQYF

j_gene: TRBJ2-3
d_gene: TRBD2
v_gene: TRBV5-1
len: 16
abundance: -
CDR3nt: TGCGCCAGCAGCTTGGAGGGTAGCGGGGGGCAAAATACGCAGTATTTT
CDR3aa: CASSLEGSGGQNTQYF

j_gene: TRBJ1-5
d_gene: TRBD1
v_gene: TRBV28
len: 18
abundance: -
CDR3nt: TGTGCCAGCAGTTATGACAGGGGCGCTGGGTATAGCAATCAGCCCCAGCATTTT
CDR3aa: CASSYDRGAGYSNQPQHF

j_gene: TRBJ2-1
d_gene: -
v_gene: TRBV7-8
len: 22
abundance: -
CDR3nt: TGTGCCAGCAGCTTTGGGCCGCCAGGGGAAGGGATCGGTATGCGCTCCTACAATGAGCAGTTCTTC
CDR3aa: CASSFGPPGEGIGMRSYNEQFF

j_gene: TRBJ2-7
d_gene: TRBD2
v_gene: TRBV5-1
len: 16
abundance: -
CDR3nt: TGCGCCAGCAGCTTCAAATTCGGGACTACCTCCTACGAGCAGTACTTC
CDR3aa: CASSFKFGTTSYEQYF

j_gene: TRBJ1-5
d_gene: -
v_gene: TRBV2
len: 14
abundance: few
CDR3nt: TGTGCCAGCAGTGTCCCCATGGCCAATCAGCCCCAGCATTTT
CDR3aa: CASSVPMANQPQHF

j_gene: TRBJ1-2
d_gene: TRBD1
v_gene: TRBV6-6
len: 15
abundance: -
CDR3nt: TGTGCCAGCAGTTACCGGGACAGGCGTGCCTATGGCTACACCTTC
CDR3aa: CASSYRDRRAYGYTF

j_gene: TRBJ1-4
d_gene: -
v_gene: TRBV4-1
len: 12
abundance: -
CDR3nt: TGCGCCAGCAGCCCCCTTTCGGGTAAACTGTTTTTT
CDR3aa: CASSPLSGKLFF

j_gene: TRBJ2-5
d_gene: -
v_gene: TRBV10-3
len: 13
abundance: -
CDR3nt: TGTGCCATCGCCCAGGGGCAGGCTGAGACCCAGTACTTC
CDR3aa: CAIAQGQAETQYF

j_gene: TRBJ2-3
d_gene: -
v_gene: TRBV11-3
len: 15
abundance: -
CDR3nt: TGTGCCAGCAGCTTTCGTGCAGGGGACACAGATACGCAGTATTTT
CDR3aa: CASSFRAGDTDTQYF

j_gene: TRBJ1-5
d_gene: -
v_gene: TRBV7-2
len: 14
abundance: -
CDR3nt: TGTGCCAGCAGCTTAGGAAAGGGGGATCAGCCCCAGCATTTT
CDR3aa: CASSLGKGDQPQHF

j_gene: TRBJ1-2
d_gene: TRBD1
v_gene: TRBV28
len: 15
abundance: -
CDR3nt: TGTGCCAGCAGTTTAGGACAGGGGGGGAACTATGGCTACACCTTC
CDR3aa: CASSLGQGGNYGYTF

j_gene: TRBJ2-2
d_gene: -
v_gene: TRBV2
len: 15
abundance: -
CDR3nt: TGTGCCAGCATGGGGGGGCCAGTTAACACCGGGGAGCTGTTTTTT
CDR3aa: CASMGGPVNTGELFF

j_gene: TRBJ2-5
d_gene: -
v_gene: TRBV30
len: 15
abundance: -
CDR3nt: TGTGCCTGGGCTGTCGGGTTGGTACCCCAAGAGACCCAGTACTTC
CDR3aa: CAWAVGLVPQETQYF

j_gene: TRBJ2-7
d_gene: TRBD2
v_gene: TRBV6-5
len: 12
abundance: -
CDR3nt: TGTGCCAGCAGTTGGGGGGGTTACGAGCAGTACTTC
CDR3aa: CASSWGGYEQYF

j_gene: TRBJ1-6
d_gene: -
v_gene: TRBV4-1
len: 13
abundance: few
CDR3nt: TGCGCCAGCAGCCAAGACCCCTCTTCACCCCTCCACTTT
CDR3aa: CASSQDPSSPLHF

j_gene: TRBJ2-5
d_gene: TRBD2
v_gene: TRBV6-1
len: 14
abundance: once
CDR3nt: TGTGCCAGCAGACTAGCGGGGGGGCTCGAGACCCAGTACTTC
CDR3aa: CASRLAGGLETQYF

j_gene: TRBJ1-4
d_gene: -
v_gene: TRBV7-3
len: 13
abundance: once
CDR3nt: TGTGCCAGCAGCTTAACCCCGTATGAGAAACTGTTTTTT
CDR3aa: CASSLTPYEKLFF

j_gene: TRBJ2-1
d_gene: -
v_gene: TRBV5-1
len: 15
abundance: -
CDR3nt: TGCGCCAGCAGCTTGGTGGGGGGTCCCTACAATGAGCAGTTCTTC
CDR3aa: CASSLVGGPYNEQFF

j_gene: TRBJ1-4
d_gene: TRBD1
v_gene: TRBV5-1
len: 14
abundance: few
CDR3nt: TGCGCCAGCACATGGGACAGCACTAATGAAAAACTGTTTTTT
CDR3aa: CASTWDSTNEKLFF

j_gene: TRBJ2-7
d_gene: -
v_gene: TRBV29-1
len: 13
abundance: once
CDR3nt: TGCAGCGTTGCCCGTGGGCCCTCCTACGAGCAGTACTTC
CDR3aa: CSVARGPSYEQYF

j_gene: TRBJ2-5
d_gene: -
v_gene: TRBV18
len: 13
abundance: -
CDR3nt: TGTGCCAGCTCACCACCTTACAGGGAGACCCAGTACTTC
CDR3aa: CASSPPYRETQYF

j_gene: TRBJ2-7
d_gene: TRBD2
v_gene: TRBV11-2
len: 14
abundance: -
CDR3nt: TGTGCCAGCGCTTTAGCGGGTCAGGCCTACGAGCAGTACTTC
CDR3aa: CASALAGQAYEQYF

j_gene: TRBJ2-5
d_gene: TRBD1
v_gene: TRBV4-2
len: 14
abundance: -
CDR3nt: TGTGCCAGCAGCCAGGGGACAGTGGGGGAGACCCAGTACTTC
CDR3aa: CASSQGTVGETQYF